This T cell receptor (beta chain) originates from a study of blood T cell repertoires in COVID-19. Study-wide background: Whether acute or convalescent, the COVID-19 samples came from the United States, Italy and Spain.

Study members were between roughly 18 and 89 years old and lived in 24 US regions. Self-reported history from a screening survey and questionnaire set each donor's cohort. Among Cohort 3 donors, those recovered had two negative PCRs, clearance, or symptom resolution. The data were produced by immunoSEQ multiplex PCR, yet TCRdb's version contains in-frame clones alone and is incomplete. The data show about 320,000 clones, nearly 90% seen once. As for this clone: An end of the junction differs from the germline gene, which may be a read error. This sample also contains other DNA sequences that code for the same CDR3.

The TCR was taken from a woman aged 30 to 39 who had recovered from COVID-19. Sequenced sample: PBMCs or T cells enriched from blood (not recorded which).

CDR3 loop: CASSSVLGSGGANEQFF. The CDR3 DNA reads as TGCGCCAGTAGCTCCGTCCTAGGGAGCGGGGGGGCCAATGAGCAGTTCTTC. This sequence joins TRBV5-1 and TRBJ2-1; 10 nucleotides agree with TRBD2. The CDR3 loop spans 17 amino acids. Germline assignment: CDR1 SGHRS and CDR2 YFSETQ.